The 15 T cell receptor beta chains below all came from one sample that was sequenced in a study of blood T cell repertoires in COVID-19 (dated by TCRdb to about 2020). The method was the immunoSEQ multiplex PCR assay. TCRdb stores this immuneACCESS table with in-frame sequences only. Part of the clones is absent; in the studies checked, under half of the shortfall reflects unresolved V genes, and no reason is known for the rest. This sample gives more than 200,000 clones in total; around 89% of them show up just once. Roughly 3.7% of the sample belongs to the ten largest clones. The sequenced sample was PBMCs or T cells enriched from blood (not recorded which). These receptors originate from a woman aged 25 to 45 who had recovered from COVID-19.

This chain links TRBV28 with TRBJ1-5; D not certain. This CDR3 contains 16 residues. V lost 4 bases to trimming and J lost 5 bases, with 18 bases between them. The V gene's germline CDR1 is MDHEN and CDR2 SYDVKM. As DNA, the CDR3 is TGTGCCAGCAGTTCAAACACCGACGGACTAGATCAGCCCCAGCATTTT. Its translation is CASSSNTDGLDQPQHF.

The V gene is TRBV9, the J gene TRBJ1-2, with D tentatively TRBD1 (6 bases). The germline CDR1 and CDR2 sequences are SGDLS and YYNGEE. The CDR3 totals 16 residues. The V end lost 0 bases, the J end lost 1 base, and 13 bases lay between the germline ends. In DNA form, the CDR3 reads TGTGCCAGCAGCGTAGTGGCCAGGGGAGATAACTATGGCTACACCTTC. Translation gives CASSVVARGDNYGYTF.

The J gene is TRBJ2-5, the V gene TRBV4-3; 8 positions match TRBD1. After removal of 0 bases from V and 5 bases from J, the junction contained 11 bases not matched to a gene. The germline gives CDR1 LGHNA, CDR2 YSLEER. CDR3 length: 17 residues. Here the CDR3 DNA reads TGCGCCAGCAGCCAAGATAAGGGGACAGGATCATCGGAGACCCAGTACTTC. This translates into CASSQDKGTGSSETQYF.

The chain is built from TRBV7-3 and TRBJ2-3, with 8 nucleotides matching TRBD1. The CDR3 is made up of 14 amino acids. CDR1 is SGHTA and CDR2 is FQGTGA in the germline V gene. V gave up 5 bases and J gave up 3 bases; unmatched junction bases: 4. As DNA, the CDR3 is TGTGCCAGCAGCCCCAGGGGGCAGACAGATACGCAGTATTTT. The encoded protein is CASSPRGQTDTQYF.

The gene calls are TRBV2 and TRBJ2-7, with TRBD1 matching over 8 bases. The CDR3 has 16 residues. Germline lookup yields CDR1 SNHLY and CDR2 FYNNEI. The junction had 14 bases not matched to a gene; V was cut back by 6 bases and J by 4 bases. Written as DNA, the CDR3 is TGTGCCAGCAGCGGACAGGGTAGAATCTTGGGATACGAGCAGTACTTC. Amino acid sequence: CASSGQGRILGYEQYF.

The rearrangement links TRBV7-9 to TRBJ1-2, with a tentative D call TRBD1 (5 bases). CDR1 SEHNR and CDR2 FQNEAQ come from the germline V gene (reference sequence). The CDR3 has 17 residues. With 5 bases removed from V and 8 bases from J, the gap between germline ends came to 27 bases. CDR3 coding DNA: TGTGCCAGCAGCCCTCCTGGGGGTGGAGGGCTCCTTTCAGGCTACACCTTC. Encoded protein: CASSPPGGGGLLSGYTF.

In this sample, this clone turned up once. This rearrangement joins TRBV19 to TRBJ2-7, with TRBD1 matching over 8 bases. The V gene end was trimmed by 6 bases and the J gene end by 1 base; junction bases not matched to a gene: 8. From germline, CDR1 is LNHDA and CDR2 SQIVND (reference sequence). This CDR3 is 15 amino acids long. The CDR3 reads CASSYRDRISYEQYF. CDR3 coding DNA: TGTGCCAGTAGCTACCGGGACAGGATTTCCTACGAGCAGTACTTC.

The chain recombines TRBV7-8 with TRBJ2-7, with D maybe TRBD1 (6 bases). The CDR3 covers 17 residues. Per the germline V gene, CDR1 is SGHVS and CDR2 is FQNEAQ. Trimming took off 2 bases at V and 3 bases at J, with 20 bases between the two ends. CDR3 region: CASSLSLATGNNYEQYF. The CDR3 bases are TGTGCCAGCAGCTTAAGTCTTGCGACAGGTAACAACTACGAGCAGTACTTC.

The J gene is TRBJ1-4, the V gene TRBV27; 12 bases fit TRBD1. Trimming took 5 bases from V and 6 from J; bases not matched to a gene: 4. CDR3 length: 15 amino acids. Germline V gene sequence: CDR1 MNHEY, CDR2 SMNVEV (reference sequence). The DNA for the CDR3 is TGTGCCAGCAGTGAAGGGACAGGGGGCTATGAAAAACTGTTTTTT. Translated, it gives CASSEGTGGYEKLFF.

The chain has TRBV9 and TRBJ1-3; D is undetermined. The germline V and J ends were trimmed by 1 base and 0 bases, with 11 bases remaining between them. The CDR3 has 16 residues. Germline V lookup: CDR1 SGDLS, CDR2 YYNGEE. The CDR3 nucleotides read TGTGCCAGCAGCGTAAGGATTGGAGGCTCTGGAAACACCATATATTTT. Protein product: CASSVRIGGSGNTIYF.

The chain recombines TRBV18 with TRBJ1-2; D might be TRBD1 (5 bases). The germline gives CDR1 KGHSH, CDR2 LQKENI. V lost 5 bases, J lost 6 bases, and 25 bases lay in between. The CDR3 sequence is 17 residues long. DNA of the CDR3: TGTGCCAGCTCAACGGGGGGAAGGACTGGACTGGGGCATGGCTACACCTTC. It codes for CASSTGGRTGLGHGYTF.

DNA for the CDR3: TGTGCCAGCAGTTACACACACCCCCGGGACACAGATACGCAGTATTTT. Protein sequence: CASSYTHPRDTDTQYF. The chain employs TRBV6-5 and TRBJ2-3, with D possibly TRBD2 on 5 matching bases. The V end was cut by 2 bases, the J end by 2 bases, with 14 bases between. CDR3 size: 16 residues. Germline CDR1 is MNHEY and CDR2 is SVGAGI.

The chain uses TRBV28 and TRBJ2-7, with 11 bases lining up with TRBD2. Germline V gene data show CDR1 as MDHEN and CDR2 as SYDVKM. V lost 9 bases, J lost 5 bases, and 6 bases stayed unmatched. This CDR3 contains 13 residues. The CDR3 DNA follows: TGTGCCAGTCGGACTAGCGGGCGCGACGAGCAGTACTTC. Encoded protein: CASRTSGRDEQYF.

The rearrangement links TRBV28 to TRBJ2-7; 11 bases agree with TRBD1. Germline assignment: CDR1 MDHEN and CDR2 SYDVKM. This CDR3 has 14 amino acids. V gave up 6 bases and J gave up 5 bases; unmatched junction bases: 6. CDR3 loop: CASSPGQGVNEQYF. The DNA of the CDR3 is TGTGCCAGCAGCCCGGGACAGGGGGTCAACGAGCAGTACTTC. Full variable domain (rest looked up from reference TRBV28 and TRBJ2-7): DVKVTQSSRYLVKRTGEKVFLECVQDMDHENMFWYRQDPGLGLRLIYFSYDVKMKEKGDIPEGYSVSREKKERFSLILESASTNQTSMYLCASSPGQGVNEQYFGPGTRLTVT.

The chain couples TRBV2 to TRBJ1-1; 7 bases agree with TRBD1. Germline V gives CDR1 SNHLY, CDR2 FYNNEI. The CDR3 runs to 14 residues. V gave up 5 bases and J gave up 4 bases; unmatched junction bases: 7. DNA for the CDR3: TGTGCCAGCAGTTGGGAAACAGGGGTCACTGAAGCTTTCTTT. This encodes CASSWETGVTEAFF.